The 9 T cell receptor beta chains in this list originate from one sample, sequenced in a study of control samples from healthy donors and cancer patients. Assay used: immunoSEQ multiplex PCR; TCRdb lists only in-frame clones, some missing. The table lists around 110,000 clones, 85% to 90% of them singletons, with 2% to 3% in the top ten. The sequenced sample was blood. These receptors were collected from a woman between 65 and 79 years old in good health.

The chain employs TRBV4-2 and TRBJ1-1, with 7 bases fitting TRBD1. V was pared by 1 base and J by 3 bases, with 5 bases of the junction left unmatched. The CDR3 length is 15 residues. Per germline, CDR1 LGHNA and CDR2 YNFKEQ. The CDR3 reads CASSQVQQGDTEAFF. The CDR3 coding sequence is TGTGCCAGCAGCCAAGTACAGCAGGGGGACACTGAAGCTTTCTTT.

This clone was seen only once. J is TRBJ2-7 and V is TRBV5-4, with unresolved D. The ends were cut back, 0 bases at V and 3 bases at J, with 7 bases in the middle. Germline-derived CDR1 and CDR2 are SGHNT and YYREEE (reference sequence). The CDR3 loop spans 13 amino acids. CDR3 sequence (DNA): TGTGCCAGCAGCTTGGACGGATTCTACGAGCAGTACTTC. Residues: CASSLDGFYEQYF.

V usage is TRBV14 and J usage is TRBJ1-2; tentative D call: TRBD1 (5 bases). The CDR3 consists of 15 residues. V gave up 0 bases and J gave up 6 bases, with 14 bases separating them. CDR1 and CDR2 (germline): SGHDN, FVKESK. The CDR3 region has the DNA TGTGCCAGCAGCCAAGATTTCCGGACGGGACATGGCTACACCTTC. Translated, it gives CASSQDFRTGHGYTF.

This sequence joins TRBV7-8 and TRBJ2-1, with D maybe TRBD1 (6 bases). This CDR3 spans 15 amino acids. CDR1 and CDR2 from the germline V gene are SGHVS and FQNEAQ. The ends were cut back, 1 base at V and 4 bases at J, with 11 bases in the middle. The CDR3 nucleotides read TGTGCCAGCAGCTTAGGGCAGGGGATTTACAATGAGCAGTTCTTC. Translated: CASSLGQGIYNEQFF.

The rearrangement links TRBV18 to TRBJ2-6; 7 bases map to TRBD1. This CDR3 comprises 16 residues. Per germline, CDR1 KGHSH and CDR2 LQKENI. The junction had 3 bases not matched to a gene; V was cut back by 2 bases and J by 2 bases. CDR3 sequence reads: CASSPKGGPGANVLTF. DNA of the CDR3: TGTGCCAGCTCACCAAAAGGGGGCCCTGGGGCCAACGTCCTGACTTTC.

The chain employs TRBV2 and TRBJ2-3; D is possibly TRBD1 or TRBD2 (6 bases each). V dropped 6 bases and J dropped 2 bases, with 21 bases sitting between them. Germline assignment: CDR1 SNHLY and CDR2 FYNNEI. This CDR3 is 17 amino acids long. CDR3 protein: CASRARGGRGVTDTQYF. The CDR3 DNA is TGTGCCAGCAGGGCCAGAGGGGGGCGGGGCGTCACAGATACGCAGTATTTT. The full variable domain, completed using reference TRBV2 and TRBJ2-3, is EPEVTQTPSHQVTQMGQEVILRCVPISNHLYFYWYRQILGQKVEFLVSFYNNEISEKSEIFDDQFSVERPDGSNFTLKIRSTKLEDSAMYFCASRARGGRGVTDTQYFGPGTRLTVL.

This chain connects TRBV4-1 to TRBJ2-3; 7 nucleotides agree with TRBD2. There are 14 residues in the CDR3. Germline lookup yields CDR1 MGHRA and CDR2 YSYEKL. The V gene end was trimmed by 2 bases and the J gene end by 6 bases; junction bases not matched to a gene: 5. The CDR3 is CASSQWGGGDTQYF. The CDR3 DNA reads TGCGCCAGCAGCCAATGGGGGGGAGGGGATACGCAGTATTTT.

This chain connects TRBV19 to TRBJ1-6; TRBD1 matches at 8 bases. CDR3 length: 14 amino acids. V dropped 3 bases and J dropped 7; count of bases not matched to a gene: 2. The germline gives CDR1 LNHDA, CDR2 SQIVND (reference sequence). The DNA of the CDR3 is TGTGCCAGTAGTATGGGGACAGGAAATTCACCCCTCCACTTT. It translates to CASSMGTGNSPLHF.

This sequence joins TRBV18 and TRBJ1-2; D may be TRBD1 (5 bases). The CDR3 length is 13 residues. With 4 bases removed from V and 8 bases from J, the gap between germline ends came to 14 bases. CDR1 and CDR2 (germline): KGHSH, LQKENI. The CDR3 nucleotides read TGTGCCAGCTCACACCCCGGGACCCCGGGCTACACCTTC. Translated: CASSHPGTPGYTF. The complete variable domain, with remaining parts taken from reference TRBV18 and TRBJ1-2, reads NAGVMQNPRHLVRRRGQEARLRCSPMKGHSHVYWYRQLPEEGLKFMVYLQKENIIDESGMPKERFSAEFPKEGPSILRIQQVVRGDSAAYFCASSHPGTPGYTFGSGTRLTVV.